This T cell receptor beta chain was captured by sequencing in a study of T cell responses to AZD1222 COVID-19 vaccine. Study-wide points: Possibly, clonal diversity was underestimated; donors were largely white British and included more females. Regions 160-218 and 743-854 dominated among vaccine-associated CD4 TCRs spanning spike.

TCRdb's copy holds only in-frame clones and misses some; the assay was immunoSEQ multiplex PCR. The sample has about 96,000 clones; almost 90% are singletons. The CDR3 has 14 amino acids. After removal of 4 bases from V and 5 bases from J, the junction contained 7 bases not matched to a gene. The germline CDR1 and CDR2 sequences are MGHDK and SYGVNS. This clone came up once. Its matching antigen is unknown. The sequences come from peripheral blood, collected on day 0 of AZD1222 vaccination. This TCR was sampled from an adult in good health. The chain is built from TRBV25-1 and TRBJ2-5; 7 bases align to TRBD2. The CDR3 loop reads CASSGSQGGETQYF. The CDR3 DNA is TGTGCCAGCAGTGGCTCGCAGGGAGGGGAGACCCAGTACTTC.